The clone carrying this T cell receptor beta chain has more than one count but fewer than ten. Trimming cost V 6 bases and J 7 bases, with 21 bases left between them. The CDR3 consists of 14 residues. The germline gives CDR1 DFQATT, CDR2 SNEGSKA (reference sequence). The source of the sample is a study of identical twins. One entry per CDR3 protein, called by TCRdb with MiXCR from the 5' RACE reads. The data contain 450,000 to 500,000 distinct CDR3 sequences, about 13% of them singletons. The sample also formed part of further work on yellow fever vaccine responses in identical twins.

Material for sequencing was CD4+ T cells sorted from blood. The sequence was collected from a young woman in good health. The rearrangement uses TRBV20-1 and TRBJ2-5; TRBD1 is a possible D gene (6 bases). Written as DNA, the CDR3 is TGCAGTGCCATTCCGGGACATCTAATGGGGACCCAGTACTTC. Encoded protein: CSAIPGHLMGTQYF.